This T cell receptor (beta chain) is from a study of cytomegalovirus exposure and HLA in healthy donors. This CDR3 comprises 14 residues. V was trimmed by 4 bases and J by 5 bases, leaving 16 bases between them. Germline V gene sequence: CDR1 SGHRS, CDR2 YFSETQ. A single count supports this clone. PCR used 60 Vbeta primers and 13 Jbeta primers. The method was immunoSEQ multiplex PCR; TCRdb's version includes in-frame clones alone and lacks a portion of them. The data contain 70,000 or so clones, roughly 90% of them singletons. The J gene is TRBJ2-7, the V gene TRBV5-1, with a tentative D call TRBD1 (6 bases). Source material: PBMCs. This receptor was taken from a woman in her twenties or thirties in good health and CMV-seronegative. The CDR3 loop is CASSLRDNQDEQYF. The CDR3 region has the DNA TGCGCCAGCAGCCTCCGGGACAACCAAGACGAGCAGTACTTC.